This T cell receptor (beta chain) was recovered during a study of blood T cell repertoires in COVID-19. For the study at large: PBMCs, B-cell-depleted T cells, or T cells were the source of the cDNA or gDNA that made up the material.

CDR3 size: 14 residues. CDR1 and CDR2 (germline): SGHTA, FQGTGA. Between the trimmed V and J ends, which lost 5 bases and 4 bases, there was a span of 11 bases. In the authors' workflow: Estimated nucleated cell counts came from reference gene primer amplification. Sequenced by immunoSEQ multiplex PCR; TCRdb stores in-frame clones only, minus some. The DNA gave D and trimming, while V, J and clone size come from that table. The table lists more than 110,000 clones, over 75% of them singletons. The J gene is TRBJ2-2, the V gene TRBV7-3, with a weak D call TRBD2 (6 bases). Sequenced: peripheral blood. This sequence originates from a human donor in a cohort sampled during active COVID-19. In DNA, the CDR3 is TGTGCCAGCAGCGCCCTGGGGGGCACCGGGGAGCTGTTTTTT. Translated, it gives CASSALGGTGELFF.